This T cell receptor (beta chain) was obtained from a study of OX40 agonist ivuxolimab in advanced cancers. Study-level background: People who had prior anti-PD-1, anti-PD-L1 or anti-CTLA-4 therapy could take part, and roughly 40% had some.

The CDR3 loop spans 15 amino acids. The germline gives CDR1 SGDLS, CDR2 YYNGEE. The ends were cut back, 3 bases at V and 5 bases at J, with 15 bases in the middle. This clone was recorded once. TCRdb's copy holds only in-frame clones and misses some; the assay was immunoSEQ multiplex PCR. The repertoire holds around 53,000 clones, with 85% as singletons. The rearrangement joins TRBV9 to TRBJ1-5; D may be TRBD1 (6 bases). The clonotype originates from an adult with an advanced solid tumor such as melanoma, head and neck, liver or kidney cancer. The sequencing used CD4+ or CD8+ T cells sorted from blood, collected in a trial of the OX40 agonist ivuxolimab. The CDR3 sequence is CASSAGGGVDQPQHF. CDR3 sequence (DNA): TGTGCCAGCAGCGCCGGGGGGGGCGTCGATCAGCCCCAGCATTTT.